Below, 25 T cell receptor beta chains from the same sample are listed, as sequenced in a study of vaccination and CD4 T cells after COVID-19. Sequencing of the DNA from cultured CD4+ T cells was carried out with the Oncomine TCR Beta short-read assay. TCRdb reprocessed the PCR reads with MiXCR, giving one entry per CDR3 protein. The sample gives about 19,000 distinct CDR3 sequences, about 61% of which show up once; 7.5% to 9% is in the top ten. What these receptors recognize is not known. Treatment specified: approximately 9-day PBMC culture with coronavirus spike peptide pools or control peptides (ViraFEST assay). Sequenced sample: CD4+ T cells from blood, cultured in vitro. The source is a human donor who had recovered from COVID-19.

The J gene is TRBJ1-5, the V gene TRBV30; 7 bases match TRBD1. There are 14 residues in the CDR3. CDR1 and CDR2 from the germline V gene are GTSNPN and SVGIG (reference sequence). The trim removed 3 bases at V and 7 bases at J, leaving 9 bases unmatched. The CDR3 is CAWRKTGTYQPQHF. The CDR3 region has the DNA TGTGCCTGGAGGAAGACAGGGACCTACCAGCCCCAGCATTTT.

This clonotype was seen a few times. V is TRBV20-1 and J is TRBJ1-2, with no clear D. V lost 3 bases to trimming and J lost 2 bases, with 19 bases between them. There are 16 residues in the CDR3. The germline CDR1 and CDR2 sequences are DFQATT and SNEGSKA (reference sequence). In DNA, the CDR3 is TGCAGTGCTAGGGAGGCCGGCGCGGTCGGCAACTATGGCTACACCTTC. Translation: CSAREAGAVGNYGYTF.

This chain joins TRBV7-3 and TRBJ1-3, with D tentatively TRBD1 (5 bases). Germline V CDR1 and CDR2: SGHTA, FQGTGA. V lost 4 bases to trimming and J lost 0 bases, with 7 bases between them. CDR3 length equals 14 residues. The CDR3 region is CASSSDSSGNTIYF. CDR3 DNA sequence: TGTGCCAGCAGCTCCGACAGCTCTGGAAACACCATATATTTT. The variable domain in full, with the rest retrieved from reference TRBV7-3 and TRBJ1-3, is GAGVSQTPSNKVTEKGKYVELRCDPISGHTALYWYRQSLGQGPEFLIYFQGTGAADDSGLPNDRFFAVRPEGSVSTLKIQRTERGDSAVYLCASSSDSSGNTIYFGEGSWLTVV.

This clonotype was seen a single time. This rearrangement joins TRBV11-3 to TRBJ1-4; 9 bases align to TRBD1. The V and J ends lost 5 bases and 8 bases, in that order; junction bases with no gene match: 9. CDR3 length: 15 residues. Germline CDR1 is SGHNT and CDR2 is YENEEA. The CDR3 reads CASSPGTGRGEKLFF. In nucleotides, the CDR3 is TGTGCCAGCAGCCCTGGGACAGGGAGAGGAGAAAAACTGTTTTTT.

DNA of the CDR3: TGTGCCAGCAGCCTTCCCCCCCGGACCTCGGGCAATCAGCCCCAGCATTTT. It translates to CASSLPPRTSGNQPQHF. The rearrangement joins TRBV12-3 or TRBV12-4 to TRBJ1-5; D gene ambiguous. The ends were cut back, 6 bases at V and 2 bases at J, with 20 bases in the middle. The CDR3 consists of 17 residues.

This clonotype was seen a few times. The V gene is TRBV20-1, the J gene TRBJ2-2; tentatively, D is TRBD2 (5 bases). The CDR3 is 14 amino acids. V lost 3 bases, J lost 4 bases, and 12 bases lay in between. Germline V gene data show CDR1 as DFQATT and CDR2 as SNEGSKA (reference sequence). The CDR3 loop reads CSASRFRGTGELFF. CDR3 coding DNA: TGCAGTGCTAGTCGGTTCCGGGGCACCGGGGAGCTGTTTTTT.

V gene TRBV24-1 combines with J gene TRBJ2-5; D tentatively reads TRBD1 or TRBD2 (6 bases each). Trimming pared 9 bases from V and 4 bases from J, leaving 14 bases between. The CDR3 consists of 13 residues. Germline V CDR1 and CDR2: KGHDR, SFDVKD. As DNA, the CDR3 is TGTGCCACCGCGGGACAACCAACAGAGACCCAGTACTTC. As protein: CATAGQPTETQYF.

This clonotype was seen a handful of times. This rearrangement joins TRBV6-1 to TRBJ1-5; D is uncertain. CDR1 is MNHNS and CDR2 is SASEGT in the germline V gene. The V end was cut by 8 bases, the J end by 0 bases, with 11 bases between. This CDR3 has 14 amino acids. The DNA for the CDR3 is TGTGCCAGCGCCCAACTTTATAGCAATCAGCCCCAGCATTTT. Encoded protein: CASAQLYSNQPQHF.

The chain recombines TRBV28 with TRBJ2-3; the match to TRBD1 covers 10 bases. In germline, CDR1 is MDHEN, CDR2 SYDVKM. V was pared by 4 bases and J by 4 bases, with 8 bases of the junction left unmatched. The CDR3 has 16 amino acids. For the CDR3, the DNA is TGTGCCAGCAGTTCCCCGACGGGACAGGGGTCAGATACGCAGTATTTT. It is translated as CASSSPTGQGSDTQYF.

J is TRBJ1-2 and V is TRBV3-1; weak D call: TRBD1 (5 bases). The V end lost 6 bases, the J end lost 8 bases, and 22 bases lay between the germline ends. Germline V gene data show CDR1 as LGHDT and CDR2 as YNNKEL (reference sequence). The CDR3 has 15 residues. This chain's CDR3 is CASSPLGAGIKGYTF. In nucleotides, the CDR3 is TGTGCCAGCAGTCCGCTGGGCGCAGGGATCAAAGGCTACACCTTC.

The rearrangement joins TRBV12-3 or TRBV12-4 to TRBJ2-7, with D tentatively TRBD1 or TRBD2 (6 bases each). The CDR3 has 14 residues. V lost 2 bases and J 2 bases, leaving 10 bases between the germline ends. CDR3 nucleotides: TGTGCCAGCAGTTTAACAGGGAGGCCCTACGAGCAGTACTTC. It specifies CASSLTGRPYEQYF.

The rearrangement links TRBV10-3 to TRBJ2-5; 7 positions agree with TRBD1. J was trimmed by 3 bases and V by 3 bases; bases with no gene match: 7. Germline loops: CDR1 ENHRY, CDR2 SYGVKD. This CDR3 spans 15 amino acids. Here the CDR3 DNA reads TGTGCCATCAGTGAAAGTAGGGGGCGCGAAGAGACCCAGTACTTC. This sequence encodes CAISESRGREETQYF.

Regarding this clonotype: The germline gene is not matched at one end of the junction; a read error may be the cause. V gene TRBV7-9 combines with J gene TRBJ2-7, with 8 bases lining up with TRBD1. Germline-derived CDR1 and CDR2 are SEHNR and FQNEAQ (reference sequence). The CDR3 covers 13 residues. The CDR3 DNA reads TGTGCCAGCAGCGCTTTAGGAAGGACAGGGTGGAACTTC. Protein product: CASSALGRTGWNF.

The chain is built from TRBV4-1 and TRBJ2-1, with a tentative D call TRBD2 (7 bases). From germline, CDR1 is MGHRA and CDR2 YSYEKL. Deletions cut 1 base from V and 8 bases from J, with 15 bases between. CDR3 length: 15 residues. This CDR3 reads CASSQGGGRSYEQFF. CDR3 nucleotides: TGCGCCAGCAGCCAAGGGGGGGGCCGGTCGTATGAGCAGTTCTTC.

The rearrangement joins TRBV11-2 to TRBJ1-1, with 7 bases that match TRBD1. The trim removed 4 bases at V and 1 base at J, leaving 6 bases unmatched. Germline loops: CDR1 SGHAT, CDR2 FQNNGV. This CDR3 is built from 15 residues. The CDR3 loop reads CASSYRGHPNTEAFF. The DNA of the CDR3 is TGTGCCAGCAGCTACAGGGGACACCCGAACACTGAAGCTTTCTTT.

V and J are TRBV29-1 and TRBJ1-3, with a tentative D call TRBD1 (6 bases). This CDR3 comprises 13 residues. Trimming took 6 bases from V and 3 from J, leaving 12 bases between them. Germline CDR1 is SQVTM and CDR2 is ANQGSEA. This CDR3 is CSVRTVGGNTIYF. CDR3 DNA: TGCAGCGTACGGACAGTGGGTGGAAACACCATATATTTT.

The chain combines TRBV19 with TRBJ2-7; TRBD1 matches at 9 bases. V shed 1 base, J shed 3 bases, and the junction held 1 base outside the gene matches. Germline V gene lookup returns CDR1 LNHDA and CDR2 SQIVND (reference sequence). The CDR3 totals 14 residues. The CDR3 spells CASSIGTGVYEQYF. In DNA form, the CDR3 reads TGTGCCAGTAGTATAGGGACAGGGGTCTACGAGCAGTACTTC.

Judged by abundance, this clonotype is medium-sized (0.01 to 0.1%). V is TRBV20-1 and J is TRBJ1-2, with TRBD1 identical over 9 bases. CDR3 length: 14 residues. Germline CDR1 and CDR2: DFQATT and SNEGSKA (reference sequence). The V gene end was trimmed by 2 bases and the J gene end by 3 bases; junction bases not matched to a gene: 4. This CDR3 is CSARPGQGDYGYTF. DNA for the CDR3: TGCAGTGCTAGACCGGGACAGGGAGACTATGGCTACACCTTC.

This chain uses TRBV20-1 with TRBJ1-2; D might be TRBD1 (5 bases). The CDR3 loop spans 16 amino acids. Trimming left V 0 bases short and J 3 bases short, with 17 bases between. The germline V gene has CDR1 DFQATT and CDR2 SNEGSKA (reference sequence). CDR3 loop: CSARDIGATGDYGYTF. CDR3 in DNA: TGCAGTGCTAGAGATATTGGGGCGACTGGGGACTATGGCTACACCTTC.

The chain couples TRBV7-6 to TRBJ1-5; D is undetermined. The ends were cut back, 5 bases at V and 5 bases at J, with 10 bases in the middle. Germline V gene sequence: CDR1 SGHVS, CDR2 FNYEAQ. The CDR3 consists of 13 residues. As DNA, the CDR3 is TGTGCCAGCAGCCACCGGGGAGATCAGCCCCAGCATTTT. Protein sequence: CASSHRGDQPQHF.

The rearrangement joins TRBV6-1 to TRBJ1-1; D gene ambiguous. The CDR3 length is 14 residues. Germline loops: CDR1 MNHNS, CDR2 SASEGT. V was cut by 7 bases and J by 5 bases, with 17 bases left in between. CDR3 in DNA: TGTGCCAGCACTCCGGGCCCCGCGAATACTGAAGCTTTCTTT. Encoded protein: CASTPGPANTEAFF.

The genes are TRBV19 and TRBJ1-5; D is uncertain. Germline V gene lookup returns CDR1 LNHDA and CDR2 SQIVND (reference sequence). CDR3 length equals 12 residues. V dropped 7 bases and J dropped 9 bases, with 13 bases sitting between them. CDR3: CASNTAGWPQHF. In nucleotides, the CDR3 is TGTGCCAGTAATACGGCGGGTTGGCCCCAGCATTTT.

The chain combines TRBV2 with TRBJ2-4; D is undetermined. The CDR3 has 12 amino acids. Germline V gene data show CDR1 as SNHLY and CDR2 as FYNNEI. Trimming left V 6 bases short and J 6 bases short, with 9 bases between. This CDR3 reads CASRASLNIQYF. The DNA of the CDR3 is TGTGCCAGCAGGGCCTCCCTAAACATTCAGTACTTC.

CDR3 sequence reads: CASSGTSGYNEQFF. The CDR3 coding sequence is TGTGCCAGTTCCGGGACTAGCGGATACAATGAGCAGTTCTTC. This chain joins TRBV10-3 and TRBJ2-1; 11 bases match TRBD2. Losses at the gene ends were 10 bases for V and 4 bases for J; bases not matched to a gene: 6. Germline V lookup: CDR1 ENHRY, CDR2 SYGVKD. The CDR3 is made up of 14 amino acids.

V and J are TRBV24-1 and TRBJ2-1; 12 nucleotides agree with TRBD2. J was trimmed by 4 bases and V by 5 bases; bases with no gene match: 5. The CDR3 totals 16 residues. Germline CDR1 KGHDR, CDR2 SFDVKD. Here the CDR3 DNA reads TGTGCCACCAGTGTCCCCGGACTAGCGGGATACAATGAGCAGTTCTTC. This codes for CATSVPGLAGYNEQFF.